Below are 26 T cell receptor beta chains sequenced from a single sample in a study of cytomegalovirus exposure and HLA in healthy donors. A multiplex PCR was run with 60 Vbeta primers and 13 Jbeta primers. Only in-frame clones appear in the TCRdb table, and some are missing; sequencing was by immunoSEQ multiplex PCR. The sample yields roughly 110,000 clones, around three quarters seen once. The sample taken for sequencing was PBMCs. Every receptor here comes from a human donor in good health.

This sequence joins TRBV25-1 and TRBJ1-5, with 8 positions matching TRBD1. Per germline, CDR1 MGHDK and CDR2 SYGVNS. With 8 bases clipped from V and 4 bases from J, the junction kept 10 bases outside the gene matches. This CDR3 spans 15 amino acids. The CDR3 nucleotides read TGTGCCAGCGGCCCGTTGGGGACAGGAAATCAGCCCCAGCATTTT. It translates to CASGPLGTGNQPQHF.

CDR3 coding DNA: TGTGCCAGCAGCTTATCCCCGCTAGCGGGGGGGCGGGAGCAGTACTTC. As protein: CASSLSPLAGGREQYF. This sequence joins TRBV7-2 and TRBJ2-7; TRBD2 agrees at 12 bases. Germline CDR1 is SGHTA and CDR2 is FQGNSA. CDR3 length equals 16 residues. Losses at the gene ends were 2 bases for V and 7 bases for J; bases not matched to a gene: 9.

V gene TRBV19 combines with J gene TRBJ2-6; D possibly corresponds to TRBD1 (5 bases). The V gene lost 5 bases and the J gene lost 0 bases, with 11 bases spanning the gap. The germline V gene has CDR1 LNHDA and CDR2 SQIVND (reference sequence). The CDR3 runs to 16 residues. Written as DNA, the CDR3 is TGTGCCAGTAGTGCCTCCACAGGCTCTGGGGCCAACGTCCTGACTTTC. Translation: CASSASTGSGANVLTF.

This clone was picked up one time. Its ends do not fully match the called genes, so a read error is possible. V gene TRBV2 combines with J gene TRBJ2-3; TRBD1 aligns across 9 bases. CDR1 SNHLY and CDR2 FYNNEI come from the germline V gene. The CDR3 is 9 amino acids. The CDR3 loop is CAGRTGADF. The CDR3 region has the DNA TGTGCCGGGAGGACAGGGGCGGATTTT.

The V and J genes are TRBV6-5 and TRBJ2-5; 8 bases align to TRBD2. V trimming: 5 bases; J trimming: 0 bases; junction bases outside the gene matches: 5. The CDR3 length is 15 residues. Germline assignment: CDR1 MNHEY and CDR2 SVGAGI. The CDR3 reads CASSPGGGYQETQYF. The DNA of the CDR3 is TGTGCCAGCAGTCCCGGGGGGGGGTACCAAGAGACCCAGTACTTC.

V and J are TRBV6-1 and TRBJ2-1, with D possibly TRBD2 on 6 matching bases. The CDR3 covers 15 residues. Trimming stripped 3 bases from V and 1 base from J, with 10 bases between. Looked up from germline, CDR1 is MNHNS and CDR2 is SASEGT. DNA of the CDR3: TGTGCCAGCAGTGATGAACTAGCATCCTACAATGAGCAGTTCTTC. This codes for CASSDELASYNEQFF.

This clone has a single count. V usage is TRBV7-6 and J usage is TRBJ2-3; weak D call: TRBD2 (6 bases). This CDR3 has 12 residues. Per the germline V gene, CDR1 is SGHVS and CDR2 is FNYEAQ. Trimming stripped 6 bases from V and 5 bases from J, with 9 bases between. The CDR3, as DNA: TGTGCCAGCAGTCCGGAGGGAGATACGCAGTATTTT. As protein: CASSPEGDTQYF.

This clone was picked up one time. The CDR3 DNA is TGCAGCGTTGAATTCCCCGGACAGGGTGAAGAGACCCAGTACTTC. Encoded protein: CSVEFPGQGEETQYF. V usage is TRBV29-1 and J usage is TRBJ2-5; 8 nucleotides agree with TRBD1. The trim removed 2 bases at V and 3 bases at J, leaving 8 bases unmatched. The CDR3 loop spans 15 amino acids. Germline V gives CDR1 SQVTM, CDR2 ANQGSEA. Looking up the rest from reference TRBV29-1 and TRBJ2-5 gives the full variable domain: SAVISQKPSRDICQRGTSLTIQCQVDSQVTMMFWYRQQPGQSLTLIATANQGSEATYESGFVIDKFPISRPNLTFSTLTVSNMSPEDSSIYLCSVEFPGQGEETQYFGPGTRLLVL.

CDR3 region: CAWEFPQGTGEAFF. CDR3 in DNA: TGTGCCTGGGAGTTCCCCCAGGGAACGGGTGAAGCTTTCTTT. V usage is TRBV30 and J usage is TRBJ1-1, with D tentatively TRBD1 (5 bases). From germline, CDR1 is GTSNPN and CDR2 SVGIG (reference sequence). CDR3 length: 14 amino acids. V shed 5 bases and J shed 7 bases, with 20 bases lying between them.

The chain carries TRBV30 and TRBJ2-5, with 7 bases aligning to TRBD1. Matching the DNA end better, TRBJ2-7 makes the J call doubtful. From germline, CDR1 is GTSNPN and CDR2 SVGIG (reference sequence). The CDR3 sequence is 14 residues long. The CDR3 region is CAWDRDSNLYEQYF. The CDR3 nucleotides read TGTGCCTGGGACCGGGACAGCAATCTCTACGAGCAGTACTTC.

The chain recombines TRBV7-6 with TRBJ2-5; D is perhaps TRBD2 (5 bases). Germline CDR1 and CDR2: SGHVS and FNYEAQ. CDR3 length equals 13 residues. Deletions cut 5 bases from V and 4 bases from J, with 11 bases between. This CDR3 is CASSQRRGETQYF. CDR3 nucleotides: TGTGCCAGCAGCCAGCGACGGGGAGAGACCCAGTACTTC.

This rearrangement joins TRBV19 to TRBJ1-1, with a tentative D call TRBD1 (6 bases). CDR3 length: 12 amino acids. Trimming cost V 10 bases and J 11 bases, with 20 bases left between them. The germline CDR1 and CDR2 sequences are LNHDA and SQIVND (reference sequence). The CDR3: CATNDRRWGAFF. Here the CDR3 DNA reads TGTGCCACAAACGACAGGCGGTGGGGCGCTTTCTTT.

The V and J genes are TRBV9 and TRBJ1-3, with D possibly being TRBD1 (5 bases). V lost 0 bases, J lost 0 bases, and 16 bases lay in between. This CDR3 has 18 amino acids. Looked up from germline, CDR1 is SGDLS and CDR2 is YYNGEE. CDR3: CASSVAEGRLSSGNTIYF. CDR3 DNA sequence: TGTGCCAGCAGCGTAGCGGAGGGACGGTTGAGCTCTGGAAACACCATATATTTT.

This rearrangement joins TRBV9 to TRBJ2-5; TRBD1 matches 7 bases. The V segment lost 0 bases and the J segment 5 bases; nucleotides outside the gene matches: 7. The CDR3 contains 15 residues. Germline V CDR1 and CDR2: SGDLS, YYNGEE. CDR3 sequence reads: CASSVGQGEVETQYF. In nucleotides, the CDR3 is TGTGCCAGCAGCGTAGGACAGGGCGAGGTGGAGACCCAGTACTTC.

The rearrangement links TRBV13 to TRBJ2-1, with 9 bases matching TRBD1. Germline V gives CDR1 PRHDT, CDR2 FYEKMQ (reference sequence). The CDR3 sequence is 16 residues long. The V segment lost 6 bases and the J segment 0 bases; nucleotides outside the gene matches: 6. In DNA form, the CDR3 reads TGTGCCAGCAGGGCTGGACAGGGGAGCTCCTACAATGAGCAGTTCTTC. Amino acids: CASRAGQGSSYNEQFF.

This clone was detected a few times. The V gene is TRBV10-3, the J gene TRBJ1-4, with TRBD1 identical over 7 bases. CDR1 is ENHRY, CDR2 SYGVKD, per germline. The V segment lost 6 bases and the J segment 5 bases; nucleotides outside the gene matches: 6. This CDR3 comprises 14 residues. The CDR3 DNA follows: TGTGCCATCAGGGCCGGGACAGCGAATGAAAAACTGTTTTTT. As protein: CAIRAGTANEKLFF.

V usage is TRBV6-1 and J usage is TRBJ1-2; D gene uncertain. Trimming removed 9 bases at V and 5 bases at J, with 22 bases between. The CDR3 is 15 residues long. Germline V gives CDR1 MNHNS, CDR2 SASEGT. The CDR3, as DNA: TGTGCCAGTAAACGCGACTATCAGGTGCCTTATGGCTACACCTTC. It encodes CASKRDYQVPYGYTF.

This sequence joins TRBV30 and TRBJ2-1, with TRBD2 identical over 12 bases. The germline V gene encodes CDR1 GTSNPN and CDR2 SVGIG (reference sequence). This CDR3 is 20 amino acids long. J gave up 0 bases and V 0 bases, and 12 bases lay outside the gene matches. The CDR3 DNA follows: TGTGCCTGGAGTGTATTCGTACTAGCGGGGGGCGAGAGCTCCTACAATGAGCAGTTCTTC. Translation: CAWSVFVLAGGESSYNEQFF.

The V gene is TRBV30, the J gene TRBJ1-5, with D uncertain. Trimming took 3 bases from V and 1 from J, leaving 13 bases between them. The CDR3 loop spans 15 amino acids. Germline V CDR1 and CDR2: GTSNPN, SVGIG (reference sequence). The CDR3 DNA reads TGTGCCTGGAGACCGATCAGGCCCAGCAATCAGCCCCAGCATTTT. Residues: CAWRPIRPSNQPQHF.

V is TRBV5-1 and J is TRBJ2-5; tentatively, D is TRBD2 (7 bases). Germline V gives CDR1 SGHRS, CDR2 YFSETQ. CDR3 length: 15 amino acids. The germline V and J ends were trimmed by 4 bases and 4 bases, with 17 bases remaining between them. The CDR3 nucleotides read TGCGCCAGCAGCCCGGCGATCGGGGGGCGAGAGACCCAGTACTTC. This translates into CASSPAIGGRETQYF.

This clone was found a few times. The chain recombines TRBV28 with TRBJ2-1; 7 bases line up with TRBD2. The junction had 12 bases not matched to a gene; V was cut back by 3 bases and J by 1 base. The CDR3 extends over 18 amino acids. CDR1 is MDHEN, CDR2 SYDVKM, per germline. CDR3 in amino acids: CASSFYSYGEGSYNEQFF. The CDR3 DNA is TGTGCCAGCAGTTTCTATTCGTACGGGGAGGGTTCCTACAATGAGCAGTTCTTC.

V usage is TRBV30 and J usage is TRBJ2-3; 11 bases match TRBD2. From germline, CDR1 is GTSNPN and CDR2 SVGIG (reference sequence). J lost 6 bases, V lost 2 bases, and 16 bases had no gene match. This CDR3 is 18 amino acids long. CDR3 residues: CAWSTSGGLPERRDTQYF. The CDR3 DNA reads TGTGCCTGGAGTACTAGCGGGGGACTTCCCGAACGCCGCGATACGCAGTATTTT.

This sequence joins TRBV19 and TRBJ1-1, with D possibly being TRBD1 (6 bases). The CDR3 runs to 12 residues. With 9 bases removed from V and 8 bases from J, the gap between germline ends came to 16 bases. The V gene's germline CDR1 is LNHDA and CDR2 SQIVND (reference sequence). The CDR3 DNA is TGTGCCAGCAAACAGGGAGAGGGGGAAGCTTTCTTT. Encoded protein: CASKQGEGEAFF.

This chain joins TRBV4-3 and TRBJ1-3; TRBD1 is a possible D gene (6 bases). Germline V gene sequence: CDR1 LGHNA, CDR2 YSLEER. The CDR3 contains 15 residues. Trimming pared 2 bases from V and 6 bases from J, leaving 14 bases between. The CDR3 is CASSQKGQGLNTIYF. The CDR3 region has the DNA TGCGCCAGCAGCCAAAAGGGGCAGGGGTTAAACACCATATATTTT.

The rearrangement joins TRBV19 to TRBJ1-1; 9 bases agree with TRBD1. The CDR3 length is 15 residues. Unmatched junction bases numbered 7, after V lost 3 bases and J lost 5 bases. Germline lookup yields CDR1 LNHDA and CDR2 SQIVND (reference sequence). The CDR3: CASSIQRGTGTEAFF. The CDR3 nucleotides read TGTGCCAGTAGTATCCAGCGGGGGACAGGGACTGAAGCTTTCTTT.

The chain's CDR3 is CASRQTGTGARGYTF. CDR3 DNA sequence: TGTGCCAGCAGACAAACCGGGACAGGGGCCAGGGGCTACACCTTC. The chain has TRBV28 and TRBJ1-2, with 10 nucleotides matching TRBD1. The V segment lost 6 bases and the J segment 8 bases; nucleotides outside the gene matches: 12. This CDR3 region has 15 residues. Germline CDR1 MDHEN, CDR2 SYDVKM.